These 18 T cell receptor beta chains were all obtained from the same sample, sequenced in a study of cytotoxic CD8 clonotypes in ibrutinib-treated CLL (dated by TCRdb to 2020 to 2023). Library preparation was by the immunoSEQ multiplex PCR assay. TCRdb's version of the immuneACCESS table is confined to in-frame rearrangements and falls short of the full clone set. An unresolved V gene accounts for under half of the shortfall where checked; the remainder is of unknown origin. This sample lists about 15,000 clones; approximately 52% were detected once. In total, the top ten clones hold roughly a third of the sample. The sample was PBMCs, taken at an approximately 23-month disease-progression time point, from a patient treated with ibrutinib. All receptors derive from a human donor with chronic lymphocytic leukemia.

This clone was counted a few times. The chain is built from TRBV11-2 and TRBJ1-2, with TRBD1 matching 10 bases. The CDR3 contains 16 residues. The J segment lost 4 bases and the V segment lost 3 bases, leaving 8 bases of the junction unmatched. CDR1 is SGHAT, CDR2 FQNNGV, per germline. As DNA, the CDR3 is TGTGCCAGCAGCTTGCCTGACAGGGGGCGCGTCTATGGCTACACCTTC. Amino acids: CASSLPDRGRVYGYTF.

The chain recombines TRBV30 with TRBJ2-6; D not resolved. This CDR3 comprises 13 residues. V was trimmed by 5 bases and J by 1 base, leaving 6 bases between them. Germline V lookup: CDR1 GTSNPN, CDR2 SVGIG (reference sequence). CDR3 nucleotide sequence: TGTGCCTGGCCTAATTCTGGGGCCAACGTCCTGACTTTC. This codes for CAWPNSGANVLTF. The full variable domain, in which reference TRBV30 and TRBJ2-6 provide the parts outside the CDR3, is SQTIHQWPATLVQPVGSPLSLECTVEGTSNPNLYWYRQAAGRGLQLLFYSVGIGQISSEVPQNLSASRPQDRQFILSSKKLLLSDSGFYLCAWPNSGANVLTFGAGSRLTVL.

Written as DNA, the CDR3 is TGCAGCGTCGCCTCGGGGAGCAATCAGCCCCAGCATTTT. Protein: CSVASGSNQPQHF. This chain links TRBV29-1 with TRBJ1-5, with no clear D. Germline CDR1 SQVTM, CDR2 ANQGSEA. Trimming shortened V by 6 bases and J by 1 base, and 10 bases separated the two germline ends. This CDR3 has 13 amino acids.

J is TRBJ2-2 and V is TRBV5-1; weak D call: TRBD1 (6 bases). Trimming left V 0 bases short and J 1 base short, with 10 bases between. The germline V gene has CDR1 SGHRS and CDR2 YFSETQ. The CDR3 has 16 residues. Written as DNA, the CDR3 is TGCGCCAGCAGCTTGGCCGCGACAGGGAACACCGGGGAGCTGTTTTTT. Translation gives CASSLAATGNTGELFF.

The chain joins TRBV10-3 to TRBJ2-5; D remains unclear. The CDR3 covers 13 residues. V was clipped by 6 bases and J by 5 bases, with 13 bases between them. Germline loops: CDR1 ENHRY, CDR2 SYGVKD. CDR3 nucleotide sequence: TGTGCCATCAGCCCCGGCGTGGGCGAGACCCAGTACTTC. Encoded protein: CAISPGVGETQYF.

CDR3 DNA: TGTGCCAGCAGCCCCCGGACAGGGTGGGGAAACACCATATATTTT. It encodes CASSPRTGWGNTIYF. The chain carries TRBV9 and TRBJ1-3; 8 nucleotides match TRBD1. After removal of 4 bases from V and 4 bases from J, the junction contained 7 bases not matched to a gene. The CDR3 has 15 amino acids. The germline V gene encodes CDR1 SGDLS and CDR2 YYNGEE.

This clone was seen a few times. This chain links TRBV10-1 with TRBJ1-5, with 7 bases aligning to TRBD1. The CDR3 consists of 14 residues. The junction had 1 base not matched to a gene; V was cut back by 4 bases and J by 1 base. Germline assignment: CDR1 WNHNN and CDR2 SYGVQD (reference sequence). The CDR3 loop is CASSATGSNQPQHF. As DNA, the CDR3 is TGCGCCAGCAGTGCGACAGGGAGCAATCAGCCCCAGCATTTT.

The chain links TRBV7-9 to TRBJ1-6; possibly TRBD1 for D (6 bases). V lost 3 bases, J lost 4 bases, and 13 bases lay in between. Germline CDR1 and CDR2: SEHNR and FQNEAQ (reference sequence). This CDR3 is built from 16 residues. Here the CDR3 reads CASSLALTGYNSPLHF. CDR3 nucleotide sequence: TGTGCCAGCAGCTTGGCGCTCACAGGGTATAATTCACCCCTCCACTTT.

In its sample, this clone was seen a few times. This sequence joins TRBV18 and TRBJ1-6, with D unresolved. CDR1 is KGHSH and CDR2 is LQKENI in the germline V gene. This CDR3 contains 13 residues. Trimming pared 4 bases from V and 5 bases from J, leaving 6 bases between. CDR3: CASSQQNNSPLHF. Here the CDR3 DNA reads TGTGCCAGCTCACAACAGAATAATTCACCCCTCCACTTT.

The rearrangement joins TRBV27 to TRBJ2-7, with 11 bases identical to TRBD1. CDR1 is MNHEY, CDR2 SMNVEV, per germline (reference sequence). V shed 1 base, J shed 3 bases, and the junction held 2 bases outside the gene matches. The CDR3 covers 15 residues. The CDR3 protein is CASSLLGTGGYEQYF. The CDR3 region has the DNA TGTGCCAGCAGTTTATTAGGGACAGGGGGCTACGAGCAGTACTTC.

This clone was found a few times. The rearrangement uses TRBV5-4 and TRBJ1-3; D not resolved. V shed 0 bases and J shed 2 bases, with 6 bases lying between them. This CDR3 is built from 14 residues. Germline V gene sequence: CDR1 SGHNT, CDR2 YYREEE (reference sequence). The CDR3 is CASSLGTAGNTIYF. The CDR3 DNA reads TGTGCCAGCAGCTTGGGGACCGCTGGAAACACCATATATTTT.

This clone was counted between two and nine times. This CDR3 reads CSVLLDRGRLHF. For the CDR3, the DNA is TGCAGCGTCCTCCTGGACAGGGGACGCCTCCACTTT. V usage is TRBV29-1 and J usage is TRBJ1-6; TRBD1 aligns across 9 bases. The CDR3 has 12 residues. The V and J ends lost 6 bases and 15 bases, in that order; junction bases with no gene match: 9. Per germline, CDR1 SQVTM and CDR2 ANQGSEA.

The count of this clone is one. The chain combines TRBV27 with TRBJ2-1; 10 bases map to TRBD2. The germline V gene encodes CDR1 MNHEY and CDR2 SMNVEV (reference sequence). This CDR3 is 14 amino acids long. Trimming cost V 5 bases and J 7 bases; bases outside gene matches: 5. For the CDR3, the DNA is TGTGCCAGCAGTCCAGCGGGGGGGCGGAATGAGCAGTTCTTC. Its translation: CASSPAGGRNEQFF.

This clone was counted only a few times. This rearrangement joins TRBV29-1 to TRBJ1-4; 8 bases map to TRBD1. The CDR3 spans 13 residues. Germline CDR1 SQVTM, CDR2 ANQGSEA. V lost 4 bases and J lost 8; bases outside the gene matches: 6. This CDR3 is CSVGGGTGEKLFF. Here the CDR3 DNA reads TGCAGCGTTGGAGGGGGGACAGGAGAAAAACTGTTTTTT.

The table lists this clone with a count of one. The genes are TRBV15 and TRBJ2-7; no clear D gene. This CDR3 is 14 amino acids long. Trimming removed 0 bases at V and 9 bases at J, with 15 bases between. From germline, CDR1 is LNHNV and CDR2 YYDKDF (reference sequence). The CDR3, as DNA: TGTGCCACCAGCAGAGATCGTCACGACGCTGGGCAGTACTTC. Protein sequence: CATSRDRHDAGQYF.

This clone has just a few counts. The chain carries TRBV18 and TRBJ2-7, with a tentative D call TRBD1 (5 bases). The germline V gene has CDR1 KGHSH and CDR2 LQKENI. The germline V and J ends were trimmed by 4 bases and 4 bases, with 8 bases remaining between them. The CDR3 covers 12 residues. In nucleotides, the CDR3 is TGTGCCAGCTCACAAGACAGATACGAGCAGTACTTC. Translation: CASSQDRYEQYF.

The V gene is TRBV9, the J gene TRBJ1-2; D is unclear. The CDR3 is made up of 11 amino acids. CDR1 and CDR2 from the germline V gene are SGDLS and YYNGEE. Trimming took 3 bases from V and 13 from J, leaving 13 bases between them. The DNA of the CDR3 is TGTGCCAGCAGCGGAAGATCGACGTTCACCTTC. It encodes CASSGRSTFTF.

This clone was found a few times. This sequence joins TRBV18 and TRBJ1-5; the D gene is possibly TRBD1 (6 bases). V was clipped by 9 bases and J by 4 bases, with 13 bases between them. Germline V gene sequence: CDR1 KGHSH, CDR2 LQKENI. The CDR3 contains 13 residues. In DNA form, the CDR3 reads TGTGCCAGTTCGACAGGCGATAATCAGCCCCAGCATTTT. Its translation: CASSTGDNQPQHF.